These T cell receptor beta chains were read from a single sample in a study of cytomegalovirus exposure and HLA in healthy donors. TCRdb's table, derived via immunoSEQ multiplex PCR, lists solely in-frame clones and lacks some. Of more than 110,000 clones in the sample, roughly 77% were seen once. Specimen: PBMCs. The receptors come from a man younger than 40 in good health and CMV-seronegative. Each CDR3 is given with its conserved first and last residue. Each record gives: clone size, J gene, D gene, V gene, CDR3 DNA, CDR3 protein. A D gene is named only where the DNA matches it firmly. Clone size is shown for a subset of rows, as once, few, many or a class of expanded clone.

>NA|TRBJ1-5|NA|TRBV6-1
TGTGCCAGCAGCCGCGAGGATGGTAGCAATCAGCCCCAGCATTTT
CASSREDGSNQPQHF
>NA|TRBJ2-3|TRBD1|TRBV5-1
TGCGCCAGCAGCTCGTCGGGACAGTACACAGATACGCAGTATTTT
CASSSSGQYTDTQYF
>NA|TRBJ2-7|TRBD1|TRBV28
TGTGCCAGCAGTCGGGACAGGGACACCTCCTACGAGCAGTACTTC
CASSRDRDTSYEQYF
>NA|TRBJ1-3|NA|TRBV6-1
TGTGCCAGCAGTGAACTCCCCGGGAACAGAAACACCATATATTTT
CASSELPGNRNTIYF
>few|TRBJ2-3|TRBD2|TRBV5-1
TGCGCCAGCCGCGGGGGAACCACAGATACGCAGTATTTT
CASRGGTTDTQYF
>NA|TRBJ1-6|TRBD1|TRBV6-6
TGTGCCAGCAGTCCGCCTCGACAGGGGTATAATTCACCCCTCCACTTT
CASSPPRQGYNSPLHF
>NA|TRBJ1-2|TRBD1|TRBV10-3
TGTGCCATCAGTGAGTCGGCGGGAGGACAGGGGGGCTACACCTTC
CAISESAGGQGGYTF
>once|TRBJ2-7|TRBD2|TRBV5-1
TGCGCCAGCAGCCTCCGAGCGGGAGAGAAGGGCGAGCAGTACTTC
CASSLRAGEKGEQYF
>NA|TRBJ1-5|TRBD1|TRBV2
TGTGCCAGCAGTCAGGGGGCGGATCAGCCCCAGCATTTT
CASSQGADQPQHF
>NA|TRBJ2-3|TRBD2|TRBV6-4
TGTGCCAGCTCCATAGCGGGGGGGATCGATACGCAGTATTTT
CASSIAGGIDTQYF
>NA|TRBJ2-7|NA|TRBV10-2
TGCGCCAGCAGCAACGGGGGGCGGGCCGCCTACGAGCAGTACTTC
CASSNGGRAAYEQYF
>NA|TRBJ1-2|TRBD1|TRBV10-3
TGTGCCATCAGTTGGACAGGGAACTATGGCTACACCTTC
CAISWTGNYGYTF
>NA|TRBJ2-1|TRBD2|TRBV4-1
TGCGCCAGCAGCCAAGGACTAGCCGGCGCGGAGCAGTTCTTC
CASSQGLAGAEQFF
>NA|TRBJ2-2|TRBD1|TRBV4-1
TGCGCCAGCAGCCAAGGGGACAGTCACACCGGGGAGCTGTTTTTT
CASSQGDSHTGELFF
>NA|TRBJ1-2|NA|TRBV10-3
TGTGCCATCAGTGACCCTCCGGGGGGCTGGTCCCACTATGGCTACACCTTC
CAISDPPGGWSHYGYTF
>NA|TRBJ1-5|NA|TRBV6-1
TGTGCCAGCACAGGGGAATTTGATCAGCCCCAGCATTTT
CASTGEFDQPQHF
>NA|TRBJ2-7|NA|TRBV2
TGTGCCAGCAGCCAAACCGGTGGGGGCGCCTACGAGCAGTACTTC
CASSQTGGGAYEQYF
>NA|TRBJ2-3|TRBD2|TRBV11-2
TGTGCCAGCAGCTTAGGCGGGAGGGCGGGGGATACGCAGTATTTT
CASSLGGRAGDTQYF
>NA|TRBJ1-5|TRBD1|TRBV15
TGTGCCACCAGCAAACGGGACAGCGGTTATAGCAATCAGCCCCAGCATTTT
CATSKRDSGYSNQPQHF
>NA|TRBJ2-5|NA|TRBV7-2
TGTGCCAGGTACCGGGATCGGGGGGCTCGGGAAGTGACCCAGTACTTC
CARYRDRGAREVTQYF
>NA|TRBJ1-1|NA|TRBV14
TGTGCCAGCAGCCCTCTACAGGGATACACTGAAGCTTTCTTT
CASSPLQGYTEAFF
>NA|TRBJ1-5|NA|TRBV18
TGTGCCAGCTCCCTTGGACAGAACGGTAATCAGCCCCAGCATTTT
CASSLGQNGNQPQHF
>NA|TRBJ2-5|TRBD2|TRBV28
TGTGCCAGCAGTGCGGGGGTAAGGAAAGAGACCCAGTACTTC
CASSAGVRKETQYF
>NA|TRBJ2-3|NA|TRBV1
TGCACCAGCAGCCAAGTAATGGGACTAGCGGGGCGACCAGATACGCAGTATTTT
CTSSQVMGLAGRPDTQYF
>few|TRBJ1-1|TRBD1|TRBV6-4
TGTGCCAGCAGCGCCAACAACAGGGGCCGGGGAGCTTTCTTT
CASSANNRGRGAFF
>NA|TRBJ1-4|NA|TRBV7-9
TGTGCCAGTAACGGGAGGGACGAAAAACTGTTTTTT
CASNGRDEKLFF
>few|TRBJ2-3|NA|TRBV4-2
TGTGCCAGCAGCCCGGGGGGCCAGACAACAGATACGCAGTATTTT
CASSPGGQTTDTQYF
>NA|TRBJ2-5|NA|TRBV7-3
TGTGCCAGCAGCTTAGGTCGGCAGGCCCAAGAGACCCAGTACTTC
CASSLGRQAQETQYF
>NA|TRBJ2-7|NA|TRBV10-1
NA
CASSSSGQPYEQYF
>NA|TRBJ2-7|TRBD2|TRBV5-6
TGTGCCAGCAGGAGGGGAGGGGCTAACTACGAGCAGTACTTC
CASRRGGANYEQYF
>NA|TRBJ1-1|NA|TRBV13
TGTGCCAGCAGCTTAGGGGACGGAGGTGAAGCTTTCTTT
CASSLGDGGEAFF
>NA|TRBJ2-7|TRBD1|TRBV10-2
TGCGCCACCGCTGAACGAGGACAGGGGGCGAAGCAGTACTTC
CATAERGQGAKQYF
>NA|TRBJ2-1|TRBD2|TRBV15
TGTGCCACCAGCCCCCGACTAGCGGGGCACTACAATGAGCAGTTCTTC
CATSPRLAGHYNEQFF
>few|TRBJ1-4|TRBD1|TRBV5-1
TGCGCCAGCAGAATAGGGGACAGGGGCGTTATGGATGAAAAACTGTTTTTT
CASRIGDRGVMDEKLFF
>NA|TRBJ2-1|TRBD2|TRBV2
TGTGCCAGCAGCATTTTCCTAGCGGGAGTAGGTGAGCAGTTCTTC
CASSIFLAGVGEQFF
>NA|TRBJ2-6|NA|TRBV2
TGTGCCAGCAGTGAAGCGGGGCTGCCCACAGGAAGGGTTGGGGCCAACGTCCTGACTTTC
CASSEAGLPTGRVGANVLTF
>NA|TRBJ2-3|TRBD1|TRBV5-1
TGCGCCAGCAGCTCGGACAGGGCAAGGGATACGCAGTATTTT
CASSSDRARDTQYF
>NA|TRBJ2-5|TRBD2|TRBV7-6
TGTGCCAGCAGCTTAGGGTTCGGGAGGTTTGGGGAGACCCAGTACTTC
CASSLGFGRFGETQYF
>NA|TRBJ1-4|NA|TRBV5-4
TGTGCCAGCAGCTCTGGGGCAGATGGGGAAAAACTGTTTTTT
CASSSGADGEKLFF
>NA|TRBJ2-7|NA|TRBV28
TGTGCCAGCAGTGTACCAGGGGTCCGGGCGCCCGAGCAGTACTTC
CASSVPGVRAPEQYF
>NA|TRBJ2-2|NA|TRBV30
TGTGCCTGGAGTAGAGATTACACCGGGGAGCTGTTTTTT
CAWSRDYTGELFF
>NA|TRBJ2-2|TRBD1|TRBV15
TGTGCCACCAGCGTCGACAGGGCGGGCACCGGGGAGCTGTTTTTT
CATSVDRAGTGELFF
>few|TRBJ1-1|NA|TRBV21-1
TGTGCCAGCAGCAAAGTGGGCACTTCGAACACTGAAGCTTTCTTT
CASSKVGTSNTEAFF
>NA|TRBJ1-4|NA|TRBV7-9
TGTGCCAGCAGCCCGACCGGGACACCTACAGAAAAACTGTTTTTT
CASSPTGTPTEKLFF
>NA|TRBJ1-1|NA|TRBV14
TGTGCCAGCAGCCCAATACGGGGCACTGAAGCTTTCTTT
CASSPIRGTEAFF
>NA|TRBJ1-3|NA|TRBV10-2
TGCGCCAGCAGTTACGACAGTAGCTCTGGAAACACCATATATTTT
CASSYDSSSGNTIYF
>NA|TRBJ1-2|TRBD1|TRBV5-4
TGTGCCAGCAGCTCACCGGGACAGGGAACGACTAGCTATGGCTACACCTTC
CASSSPGQGTTSYGYTF
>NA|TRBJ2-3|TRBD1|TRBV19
TGTGCCAGTAGTATCCCGACAGGGACAGATACGCAGTATTTT
CASSIPTGTDTQYF